This TCR beta chain comes out of a study of graft-versus-host responses after intestinal transplantation. Study-level results: Detection of GvH clones occurred in recipient marrow, and some had their first appearance in ileum or blood.

Clones were sequenced by immunoSEQ multiplex PCR, and TCRdb holds only the in-frame ones, with some missing. The sample holds some 46,000 clones; around 93% are singletons and the top ten take about 5.5%. V lost 3 bases, J lost 7 bases, and 10 bases lay in between. Germline V gene sequence: CDR1 MNHEY, CDR2 SMNVEV (reference sequence). The CDR3 is 13 residues long. On this clone: Its antigen is not identified.

The sequences come from PBMCs, collected around 27 months after a first intestinal transplant, on the day of a second. This chain uses TRBV27 with TRBJ1-5; maybe TRBD1 (5 bases). The receptor was isolated from a human patient who received an intestinal transplant, so some T cells may come from the graft donor. CDR3 in DNA: TGTGCCAGCAGTTTCGAGAGGGGACAGCCCCAGCATTTT. Translation gives CASSFERGQPQHF.